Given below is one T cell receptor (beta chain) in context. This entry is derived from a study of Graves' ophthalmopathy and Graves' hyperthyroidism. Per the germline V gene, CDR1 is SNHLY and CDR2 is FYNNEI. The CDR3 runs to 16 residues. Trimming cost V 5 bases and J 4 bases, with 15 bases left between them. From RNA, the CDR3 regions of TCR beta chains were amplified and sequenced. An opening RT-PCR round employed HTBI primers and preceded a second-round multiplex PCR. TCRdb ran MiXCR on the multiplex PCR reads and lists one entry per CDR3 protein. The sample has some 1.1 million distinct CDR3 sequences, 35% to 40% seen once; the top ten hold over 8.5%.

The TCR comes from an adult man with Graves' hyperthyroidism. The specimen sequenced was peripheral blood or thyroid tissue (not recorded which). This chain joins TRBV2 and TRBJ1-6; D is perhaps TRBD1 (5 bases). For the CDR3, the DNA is TGTGCCAGCAGTTTGGGGCTTCCGGTATATAATTCACCCCTCCACTTT. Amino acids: CASSLGLPVYNSPLHF.